These 28 T cell receptor beta chains were sequenced from one sample in a study of blood T cells in healthy people across ages. PCR was performed a second time for roughly 7 to 12 cycles using a sample-barcoded 5' primer and a J-beta primer mix. In TCRdb, the 5' RACE reads were re-called with MiXCR into one record per CDR3 protein. The table records 1.5 million to 2 million distinct CDR3 sequences, 28% of them present only once. The sequenced sample was blood. The source is a woman aged 25 to 39 in good health.

The CDR3 protein is CASRLAGAYGEQFF. The CDR3, as DNA: TGTGCCAGCAGACTAGCGGGAGCTTATGGTGAGCAGTTCTTC. The chain employs TRBV12-3 or TRBV12-4 and TRBJ2-1, with 11 bases identical to TRBD2. J lost 9 bases, V lost 6 bases, and 7 bases had no gene match. The CDR3 runs to 14 residues.

The chain combines TRBV12-3 or TRBV12-4 with TRBJ2-4, with 9 bases identical to TRBD1. The trim removed 6 bases at V and 6 bases at J, leaving 6 bases unmatched. This CDR3 has 14 residues. In nucleotides, the CDR3 is TGTGCCAGCAGGGCCGGGACAGGGTTAAACATTCAGTACTTC. Protein: CASRAGTGLNIQYF.

This clonotype was seen many times. This chain links TRBV27 with TRBJ2-3; the D gene is possibly TRBD1 (6 bases). The V end lost 4 bases, the J end lost 6 bases, and 11 bases lay between the germline ends. Germline V lookup: CDR1 MNHEY, CDR2 SMNVEV (reference sequence). CDR3 size: 13 residues. CDR3 residues: CASSSTGGDTQYF. The CDR3 DNA reads as TGTGCCAGCAGTTCTACTGGGGGCGATACGCAGTATTTT.

This clonotype was counted a few times. The V and J genes are TRBV7-9 and TRBJ2-2; unclear D gene. This CDR3 comprises 14 residues. Germline loops: CDR1 SEHNR, CDR2 FQNEAQ (reference sequence). Trimming took off 8 bases at V and 0 bases at J, with 10 bases between the two ends. The CDR3 protein is CASRDLSNTGELFF. The CDR3 coding sequence is TGTGCCAGCCGAGACTTATCGAACACCGGGGAGCTGTTTTTT.

In its sample, this clonotype was seen a few times. V usage is TRBV7-2 and J usage is TRBJ2-1, with TRBD2 matching 8 bases. Germline V gives CDR1 SGHTA, CDR2 FQGNSA. V was pared by 0 bases and J by 8 bases, with 9 bases of the junction left unmatched. The CDR3 runs to 16 residues. For the CDR3, the DNA is TGTGCCAGCAGCTTAGCGCTAGGGACTAGGATGGATGAGCAGTTCTTC. The encoded protein is CASSLALGTRMDEQFF.

The rearrangement joins TRBV20-1 to TRBJ2-3; 9 positions agree with TRBD2. J gave up 7 bases and V 3 bases, and 5 bases lay outside the gene matches. CDR3 length: 13 residues. Germline V lookup: CDR1 DFQATT, CDR2 SNEGSKA (reference sequence). CDR3 in amino acids: CSASYSGGYTQYF. CDR3 in DNA: TGCAGTGCTAGTTATAGCGGGGGTTATACGCAGTATTTT.

This clonotype was observed a few times. For the CDR3, the DNA is TGTGCCAGCAGTGCCACTCCGAATCAGCCCCAGCATTTT. It yields the protein CASSATPNQPQHF. The rearrangement uses TRBV12-3 or TRBV12-4 and TRBJ1-5; D is ambiguous. V was pared by 5 bases and J by 4 bases, with 9 bases between. This CDR3 comprises 13 residues.

This clonotype was detected only a few times. A read error may produce the germline difference seen at one junction end. This chain links TRBV4-3 with TRBJ2-1, with D possibly matching TRBD2 (6 bases). Germline V lookup: CDR1 LGHNA, CDR2 YSLEER. The CDR3 loop spans 17 amino acids. The DNA of the CDR3 is TGCGCCAACAGCCAAGATTTGCCAAGCGGGTATTACAATGAGCAGTTCTTC. Protein product: CANSQDLPSGYYNEQFF.

This clonotype came up a few times. This chain links TRBV19 with TRBJ2-7; no clear D. Trimming cost V 6 bases and J 6 bases, with 15 bases left between them. Germline CDR1 is LNHDA and CDR2 is SQIVND (reference sequence). There are 13 residues in the CDR3. The CDR3 reads CASSPTRISEQYF. The CDR3 DNA reads as TGTGCCAGTAGCCCGACCAGAATTTCCGAGCAGTACTTC.

Many counts were recorded for this clonotype. The CDR3 region is CASSFSGVQETQYF. The CDR3 DNA sequence: TGCGCCAGCAGCTTTAGCGGGGTGCAAGAGACCCAGTACTTC. This chain links TRBV5-1 with TRBJ2-5; TRBD2 agrees at 8 bases. Germline CDR1 reads SGHRS; CDR2 reads YFSETQ. With V trimmed by 2 bases and J by 2 bases, 2 bases remained unmatched. The CDR3 is 14 residues long.

Details on this clonotype: Given a much more abundant clone one base away, this may be a read error. This chain links TRBV24-1 with TRBJ2-7; D is possibly TRBD2 (5 bases). The CDR3 is 13 residues long. The V end was cut by 1 base, the J end by 7 bases, with 10 bases between. CDR1 and CDR2 (germline): KGHDR, SFDVKD. CDR3 in DNA: TGTGCCACCAGTGATTTTGCTGCGGGTGAGCAGTACTTC. Its protein product is CATSDFAAGEQYF.

The rearrangement joins TRBV2 to TRBJ2-5, with TRBD2 identical over 7 bases. V lost 4 bases and J lost 11; bases outside the gene matches: 16. The CDR3 length is 15 residues. Germline V gene data show CDR1 as SNHLY and CDR2 as FYNNEI. In nucleotides, the CDR3 is TGTGCCAGCAGTGCTTCCGGGGGGTACTACAATGAGCAGTACTTC. Translated: CASSASGGYYNEQYF.

The chain links TRBV30 to TRBJ1-6; the D gene is possibly TRBD1 (5 bases). V shed 5 bases and J shed 13 bases, with 15 bases lying between them. This CDR3 is 12 amino acids long. Germline CDR1 GTSNPN, CDR2 SVGIG (reference sequence). CDR3 loop: CAWGTSNWPLHF. DNA of the CDR3: TGTGCCTGGGGGACTTCGAACTGGCCCCTCCACTTT.

This chain links TRBV6-2 or TRBV6-3 with TRBJ2-5; no firm D call. The CDR3 is made up of 15 amino acids. Germline V gene sequence: CDR1 MNHEY, CDR2 SVGEGT. Trimming shortened V by 8 bases and J by 2 bases, and 18 bases separated the two germline ends. CDR3 DNA: TGTGCCAGCTTGCGAGTTTCCGGGCTTCAAGAGACCCAGTACTTC. This translates into CASLRVSGLQETQYF.

The rearrangement links TRBV13 to TRBJ2-1; D is ambiguous. The CDR3 is made up of 11 amino acids. V was clipped by 5 bases and J by 10 bases, with 9 bases between them. The germline CDR1 and CDR2 sequences are PRHDT and FYEKMQ (reference sequence). The CDR3, as DNA: TGTGCCAGCAGCCCGTCGAGGGAGCAGTTCTTC. As protein: CASSPSREQFF.

This clonotype was counted between two and nine times. The gene calls are TRBV5-1 and TRBJ2-5; possible D gene TRBD1, 6 bases. This CDR3 region has 13 residues. Trimming removed 4 bases from V and 5 bases from J, with 12 bases in between. CDR1 is SGHRS and CDR2 is YFSETQ in the germline V gene. In nucleotides, the CDR3 is TGCGCCAGCAGCATATCAGGGGAGGAGACCCAGTACTTC. Protein: CASSISGEETQYF.

This clonotype came up a few times. The DNA of the CDR3 is TGTGCCATCAGAGGGACGGTCGTTGGAAACACCATATATTTT. Translated: CAIRGTVVGNTIYF. V gene TRBV10-3 combines with J gene TRBJ1-3, with TRBD1 as a possible D gene (5 bases). Per the germline V gene, CDR1 is ENHRY and CDR2 is SYGVKD. The CDR3 loop spans 14 amino acids. The V and J ends lost 6 bases and 3 bases respectively, with 12 bases between them.

The genes are TRBV5-1 and TRBJ1-1; no clear D gene. Trimming took 2 bases from V and 4 from J, leaving 12 bases between them. The CDR3 length is 14 residues. The V gene's germline CDR1 is SGHRS and CDR2 YFSETQ. Written as DNA, the CDR3 is TGCGCCAGCAGCTTAGATGGGTTTTCCACTGAAGCTTTCTTT. Its protein is CASSLDGFSTEAFF.

This rearrangement joins TRBV12-3 or TRBV12-4 to TRBJ2-3, with D maybe TRBD2 (6 bases). The CDR3 contains 15 residues. The V end was cut by 5 bases, the J end by 2 bases, with 14 bases between. The CDR3 here is CASSRPTSLTDTQYF. DNA for the CDR3: TGTGCCAGCAGTCGACCAACTAGCCTCACAGATACGCAGTATTTT.

This clonotype was seen a handful of times. V and J are TRBV5-1 and TRBJ1-1, with D unclear. The CDR3 runs 12 residues. V was cut by 5 bases and J by 12 bases, with 17 bases left in between. Germline V gene data show CDR1 as SGHRS and CDR2 as YFSETQ. Here the CDR3 reads CASSRLGMEPFF. CDR3 DNA sequence: TGCGCCAGCAGTCGCTTGGGAATGGAACCTTTCTTT.

This clonotype came up many times. This rearrangement joins TRBV10-3 to TRBJ2-3, with 10 bases fitting TRBD1. The CDR3 extends over 17 amino acids. V gave up 6 bases and J gave up 2 bases; unmatched junction bases: 11. Looked up from germline, CDR1 is ENHRY and CDR2 is SYGVKD. For the CDR3, the DNA is TGTGCCATCAGACCCACCGGGACAGGGGCTTCCACAGATACGCAGTATTTT. Translating gives CAIRPTGTGASTDTQYF.

This clonotype has only a few counts. The chain has TRBV20-1 and TRBJ2-7, with a possible D match to TRBD2 (6 bases). The CDR3 has 16 amino acids. Germline assignment: CDR1 DFQATT and CDR2 SNEGSKA (reference sequence). Between the trimmed V and J ends, which lost 0 bases and 1 base, there was a span of 16 bases. CDR3 sequence (DNA): TGCAGTGCTAGAGAGAATAGCGGCCACCGGTCCTACGAGCAGTACTTC. Its protein is CSARENSGHRSYEQYF.

This clonotype was observed many times. This chain connects TRBV29-1 to TRBJ2-3; no reliable D call. The CDR3 loop spans 13 amino acids. The ends were cut back, 0 bases at V and 2 bases at J, with 6 bases in the middle. Germline CDR1 SQVTM, CDR2 ANQGSEA. In DNA, the CDR3 is TGCAGCGTTGAAGAGAGTTACACAGATACGCAGTATTTT. Translated: CSVEESYTDTQYF.

This clonotype was found a few times. A junction end diverges from the germline sequence, so it may reflect a read error. V is TRBV29-1 and J is TRBJ2-1; 10 positions agree with TRBD1. In germline, CDR1 is SQVTM, CDR2 ANQGSEA. This CDR3 has 13 amino acids. CDR3 DNA: TGCAGCGTCGTAGGGGACAGGGGAAATGAGCGGTTCTTC. Its protein product is CSVVGDRGNERFF.

Worth noting for this clonotype: This sequence may be a read error, since a much larger clone differs from it by one base. CDR3 sequence reads: CASSGTVKLYGHTF. CDR3 sequence (DNA): TGTGCCAGCAGCGGGACAGTCAAGCTATATGGCCACACCTTC. The chain combines TRBV9 with TRBJ1-2, with D maybe TRBD1 (6 bases). There are 14 residues in the CDR3. The germline gives CDR1 SGDLS, CDR2 YYNGEE.

The chain uses TRBV7-9 and TRBJ2-3; TRBD2 agrees at 10 bases. Losses at the gene ends were 2 bases for V and 4 bases for J; bases not matched to a gene: 6. Per germline, CDR1 SEHNR and CDR2 FQNEAQ (reference sequence). This CDR3 spans 16 amino acids. The CDR3 here is CASSLFLAGDADTQYF. The CDR3 DNA reads TGTGCCAGCAGCTTATTTCTAGCGGGAGACGCAGATACGCAGTATTTT.

The chain employs TRBV18 and TRBJ1-3; D gene ambiguous. Germline V gene sequence: CDR1 KGHSH, CDR2 LQKENI. V was cut by 3 bases and J by 4 bases, with 16 bases left in between. The CDR3 is made up of 16 amino acids. The CDR3 DNA sequence: TGTGCCAGCTCACCCCGGCAGACCCGCGGAGGAAACACCATATATTTT. It is translated as CASSPRQTRGGNTIYF.

This clonotype has only a few counts. The chain combines TRBV9 with TRBJ2-7; D is possibly TRBD1 or TRBD2 (6 bases each). CDR3 length: 13 amino acids. Looked up from germline, CDR1 is SGDLS and CDR2 is YYNGEE. Trimming stripped 3 bases from V and 3 bases from J, with 10 bases between. The CDR3 DNA is TGTGCCAGCAGCGCAGAGGGGGGCTACGAGCAGTACTTC. This sequence encodes CASSAEGGYEQYF.